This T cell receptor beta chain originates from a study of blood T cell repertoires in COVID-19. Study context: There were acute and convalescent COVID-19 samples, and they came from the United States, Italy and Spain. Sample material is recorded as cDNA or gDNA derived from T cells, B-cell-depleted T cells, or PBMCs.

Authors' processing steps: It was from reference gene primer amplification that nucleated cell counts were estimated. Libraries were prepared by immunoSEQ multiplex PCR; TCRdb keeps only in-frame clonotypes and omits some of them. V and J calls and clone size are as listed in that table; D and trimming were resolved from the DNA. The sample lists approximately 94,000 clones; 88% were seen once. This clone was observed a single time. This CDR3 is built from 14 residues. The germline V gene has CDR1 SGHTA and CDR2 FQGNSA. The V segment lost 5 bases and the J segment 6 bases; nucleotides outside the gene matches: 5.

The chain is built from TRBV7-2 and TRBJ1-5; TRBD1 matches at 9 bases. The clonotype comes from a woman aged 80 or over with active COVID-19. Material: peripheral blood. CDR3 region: CASSGQGYGQPQHF. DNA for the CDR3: TGTGCCAGCAGCGGACAGGGGTACGGTCAGCCCCAGCATTTT.